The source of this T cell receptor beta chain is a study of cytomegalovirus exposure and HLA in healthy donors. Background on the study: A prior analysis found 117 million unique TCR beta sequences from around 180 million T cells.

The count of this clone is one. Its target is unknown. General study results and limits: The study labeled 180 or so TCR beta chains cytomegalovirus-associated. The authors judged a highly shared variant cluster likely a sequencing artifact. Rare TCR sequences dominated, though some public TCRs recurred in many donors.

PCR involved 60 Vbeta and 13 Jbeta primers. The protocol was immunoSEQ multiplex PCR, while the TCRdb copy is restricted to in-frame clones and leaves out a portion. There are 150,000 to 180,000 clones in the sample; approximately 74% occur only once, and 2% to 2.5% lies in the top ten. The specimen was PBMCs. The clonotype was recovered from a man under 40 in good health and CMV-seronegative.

In nucleotides, the CDR3 is TGTGCCAGCAGCTTTGACAGTAACACTGAAGCTTTCTTT. Amino acid sequence: CASSFDSNTEAFF. The V gene is TRBV5-4, the J gene TRBJ1-1, with D maybe TRBD1 (5 bases). The CDR3 has 13 amino acids. The germline CDR1 and CDR2 sequences are SGHNT and YYREEE (reference sequence). With 2 bases removed from V and 2 bases from J, the gap between germline ends came to 7 bases.